The 21 T cell receptor beta chains in this list originate from one sample, sequenced in a study of identifying expanded T cells in peripheral blood. Profiling relied on immunoSEQ multiplex PCR, and the TCRdb table lists in-frame clones only, not all of them. Of more than 50,000 clones in the sample, roughly four fifths are singletons; the top ten hold about 20%. Sequenced: blood. The receptor set was obtained from a person aged 18-69 years in good health.

The chain uses TRBV30 and TRBJ1-3, with TRBD1 matching 10 bases. The CDR3 is 15 residues long. Germline V gene data show CDR1 as GTSNPN and CDR2 as SVGIG (reference sequence). V gave up 2 bases and J gave up 8 bases; unmatched junction bases: 9. CDR3 sequence (DNA): TGTGCCTGGAGTAACCCCCGGGACAGGGGCGACACCATATATTTT. Translation: CAWSNPRDRGDTIYF.

This clone was observed a single time. The chain links TRBV28 to TRBJ1-4, with D possibly matching TRBD1 (5 bases). Looked up from germline, CDR1 is MDHEN and CDR2 is SYDVKM. The CDR3 is made up of 15 amino acids. Trimming cost V 1 base and J 5 bases, with 11 bases left between them. The CDR3 loop is CASSLLGHLNEKLFF. The CDR3 DNA reads as TGTGCCAGCAGTTTATTGGGGCACCTAAATGAAAAACTGTTTTTT.

This chain joins TRBV30 and TRBJ2-4; the D gene is possibly TRBD2 (6 bases). Germline assignment: CDR1 GTSNPN and CDR2 SVGIG (reference sequence). Trimming pared 5 bases from V and 8 bases from J, leaving 19 bases between. This CDR3 region has 14 residues. The CDR3 loop reads CAWAPGGSGDIQYF. CDR3 nucleotide sequence: TGTGCCTGGGCACCGGGTGGTAGCGGTGACATTCAGTACTTC.

At least ten counts were recorded for this clone. The same CDR3 is also encoded by other DNA sequences in this sample. This sequence joins TRBV30 and TRBJ1-4; 9 nucleotides align to TRBD1. Germline V gene sequence: CDR1 GTSNPN, CDR2 SVGIG (reference sequence). The CDR3 consists of 15 residues. The J segment lost 4 bases and the V segment lost 0 bases, leaving 3 bases of the junction unmatched. CDR3: CAWSVGQGGNEKLFF. The CDR3 DNA follows: TGTGCCTGGAGTGTGGGACAGGGCGGTAATGAAAAACTGTTTTTT.

The rearrangement links TRBV2 to TRBJ2-7, with TRBD2 identical over 13 bases. Germline values: CDR1 SNHLY, CDR2 FYNNEI. J lost 6 bases, V lost 5 bases, and 7 bases had no gene match. This CDR3 comprises 15 residues. CDR3 sequence (DNA): TGTGCCAGCAGTAGAATGGGACTAGCGGGAACCGAGCAGTACTTC. Translated: CASSRMGLAGTEQYF. The full variable domain, with the rest looked up from reference TRBV2 and TRBJ2-7, is EPEVTQTPSHQVTQMGQEVILRCVPISNHLYFYWYRQILGQKVEFLVSFYNNEISEKSEIFDDQFSVERPDGSNFTLKIRSTKLEDSAMYFCASSRMGLAGTEQYFGPGTRLTVT.

This clone showed up many times. This chain links TRBV5-1 with TRBJ1-1; D is possibly TRBD1 (5 bases). The CDR3 spans 16 residues. CDR1 and CDR2 (germline): SGHRS, YFSETQ. Trimming shortened V by 0 bases and J by 2 bases, and 14 bases separated the two germline ends. The DNA for the CDR3 is TGCGCCAGCAGCTTGGGAGGGCAGGGCTTTAACACTGAAGCTTTCTTT. It specifies CASSLGGQGFNTEAFF.

This chain joins TRBV19 and TRBJ1-5, with 8 positions matching TRBD1. Germline V gene sequence: CDR1 LNHDA, CDR2 SQIVND (reference sequence). The CDR3 runs to 13 residues. Trimming took 4 bases from V and 7 from J; bases not matched to a gene: 3. The CDR3 bases are TGTGCCAGTAGTACAGGGGGCGGCCAGCCCCAGCATTTT. Translated, it gives CASSTGGGQPQHF.

This sequence joins TRBV27 and TRBJ1-2, with 7 bases identical to TRBD1. Germline V gives CDR1 MNHEY, CDR2 SMNVEV (reference sequence). The CDR3 has 13 residues. V lost 2 bases to trimming and J lost 5 bases; unmatched junction nucleotides: 2. In nucleotides, the CDR3 is TGTGCCAGCAGTTTAAGGGGGCGTTATGGCTACACCTTC. The encoded protein is CASSLRGRYGYTF.

CDR3 nucleotides: TGTGCCAGCTCACCACCGGTGGGGGTAAAGGGCTATGGCTACACCTTC. Its translation: CASSPPVGVKGYGYTF. The chain links TRBV18 to TRBJ1-2, with D tentatively TRBD1 (5 bases). Per germline, CDR1 KGHSH and CDR2 LQKENI. Trimming stripped 0 bases from V and 4 bases from J, with 15 bases between. This CDR3 contains 16 residues.

The chain has TRBV14 and TRBJ2-6; no definite D call. Germline lookup yields CDR1 SGHDN and CDR2 FVKESK. The CDR3 covers 17 residues. Trimming removed 3 bases from V and 0 bases from J, with 12 bases in between. The CDR3: CASSQVRPGSGANVLTF. CDR3 nucleotide sequence: TGTGCCAGCAGCCAGGTCAGGCCCGGCTCTGGGGCCAACGTCCTGACTTTC.

The genes are TRBV5-1 and TRBJ2-5; 7 positions agree with TRBD1. V was pared by 2 bases and J by 4 bases, with 8 bases of the junction left unmatched. Germline CDR1 reads SGHRS; CDR2 reads YFSETQ. There are 15 residues in the CDR3. DNA for the CDR3: TGCGCCAGCAGCTTCTCGGACAGGAGACTAGAGACCCAGTACTTC. Amino acids: CASSFSDRRLETQYF. The whole variable domain, remainder taken from reference TRBV5-1 and TRBJ2-5, is KAGVTQTPRYLIKTRGQQVTLSCSPISGHRSVSWYQQTPGQGLQFLFEYFSETQRNKGNFPGRFSGRQFSNSRSEMNVSTLELGDSALYLCASSFSDRRLETQYFGPGTRLLVL.

The V and J genes are TRBV14 and TRBJ2-3; D unclear. The length of the CDR3 is 11 residues. V shed 2 bases and J shed 9 bases, with 6 bases lying between them. Germline V CDR1 and CDR2: SGHDN, FVKESK. As DNA, the CDR3 is TGTGCCAGCAGCCAACTTAACACGCAGTATTTT. Protein: CASSQLNTQYF. Using reference TRBV14 and TRBJ2-3 for the parts outside the CDR3, the full variable domain is EAGVTQFPSHSVIEKGQTVTLRCDPISGHDNLYWYRRVMGKEIKFLLHFVKESKQDESGMPNNRFLAERTGGTYSTLKVQPAELEDSGVYFCASSQLNTQYFGPGTRLTVL.

This sequence joins TRBV18 and TRBJ2-3; TRBD2 might be the D (7 bases). Germline lookup yields CDR1 KGHSH and CDR2 LQKENI. V lost 3 bases, J lost 1 base, and 11 bases lay in between. This CDR3 has 15 residues. Here the CDR3 DNA reads TGTGCCAGCTCACCTTGGGGGGGCGGCACAGATACGCAGTATTTT. Its translation: CASSPWGGGTDTQYF.

This clone has more than one count but fewer than ten. CDR3 in amino acids: CAILHQFF. CDR3 DNA: TGCGCCATCCTGCACCAGTTCTTC. The chain is built from TRBV10-1 and TRBJ2-1; unclear D gene. The V gene lost 10 bases and the J gene lost 13 bases, with 8 bases spanning the gap. This CDR3 is built from 8 residues. Germline V gene data show CDR1 as WNHNN and CDR2 as SYGVQD (reference sequence).

The V gene is TRBV5-1, the J gene TRBJ1-1; TRBD1 aligns across 7 bases. Germline values: CDR1 SGHRS, CDR2 YFSETQ. The CDR3 sequence is 17 residues long. The trim removed 0 bases at V and 1 base at J, leaving 9 bases unmatched. Written as DNA, the CDR3 is TGCGCCAGCAGCTTGGCCCCGGGACAGAGGAGGAACACTGAAGCTTTCTTT. It translates to CASSLAPGQRRNTEAFF. The complete variable domain, with remaining parts taken from reference TRBV5-1 and TRBJ1-1, reads KAGVTQTPRYLIKTRGQQVTLSCSPISGHRSVSWYQQTPGQGLQFLFEYFSETQRNKGNFPGRFSGRQFSNSRSEMNVSTLELGDSALYLCASSLAPGQRRNTEAFFGQGTRLTVV.

This clone was seen many times. This rearrangement joins TRBV19 to TRBJ2-7; D is unclear. The V end lost 9 bases, the J end lost 6 bases, and 12 bases lay between the germline ends. The length of the CDR3 is 11 residues. Germline CDR1 reads LNHDA; CDR2 reads SQIVND (reference sequence). In DNA, the CDR3 is TGTGCCAGCCAGGCAGCCGGCGAGCAGTACTTC. Protein: CASQAAGEQYF. The whole variable domain, remainder taken from reference TRBV19 and TRBJ2-7, is DGGITQSPKYLFRKEGQNVTLSCEQNLNHDAMYWYRQDPGQGLRLIYYSQIVNDFQKGDIAEGYSVSREKKESFPLTVTSAQKNPTAFYLCASQAAGEQYFGPGTRLTVT.

The chain links TRBV6-5 to TRBJ2-3; 7 nucleotides line up with TRBD2. CDR1 is MNHEY, CDR2 SVGAGI, per germline. CDR3 size: 15 residues. The trim removed 4 bases at V and 3 bases at J, leaving 7 bases unmatched. CDR3 residues: CASSSLFSGTDTQYF. The CDR3 region has the DNA TGTGCCAGCAGTTCCCTTTTTAGCGGGACAGATACGCAGTATTTT.

This rearrangement joins TRBV7-2 to TRBJ2-7, with 7 nucleotides matching TRBD1. The trim removed 4 bases at V and 1 base at J, leaving 7 bases unmatched. Germline-derived CDR1 and CDR2 are SGHTA and FQGNSA. The CDR3 totals 15 residues. The CDR3 DNA sequence: TGTGCCAGCAGCTCCCGATCGACAGGGTCCTACGAGCAGTACGTC. Translating gives CASSSRSTGSYEQYV.

This chain uses TRBV4-2 with TRBJ2-2; the D gene is possibly TRBD2 (7 bases). This CDR3 is built from 19 residues. The germline CDR1 and CDR2 sequences are LGHNA and YNFKEQ. V gave up 0 bases and J gave up 1 base, with 18 bases separating them. The CDR3 DNA follows: TGTGCCAGCAGCCAAGATCAAGGAGCGGGGACAAAGAACACCGGGGAGCTGTTTTTT. Translated: CASSQDQGAGTKNTGELFF.

This chain joins TRBV6-1 and TRBJ1-3, with D perhaps TRBD1 (6 bases). V was shortened by 7 bases and J by 4 bases, with 17 bases between the two germline ends. Germline assignment: CDR1 MNHNS and CDR2 SASEGT. This CDR3 has 15 residues. The CDR3 reads CASIQGGLQGNTIYF. DNA for the CDR3: TGTGCCAGCATCCAAGGGGGGTTGCAAGGAAACACCATATATTTT.

The V and J genes are TRBV6-5 and TRBJ1-1; 10 nucleotides agree with TRBD1. This CDR3 comprises 13 residues. Trimming took 2 bases from V and 8 from J; bases not matched to a gene: 2. Looked up from germline, CDR1 is MNHEY and CDR2 is SVGAGI. CDR3 amino acids: CASSYQTGGEAFF. In DNA, the CDR3 is TGTGCCAGCAGTTACCAGACAGGGGGCGAAGCTTTCTTT.